One and the same sample provided the 30 T cell receptor beta chains below, sequenced in a study of T cells in Graves' hyperthyroidism and ophthalmopathy. Amplified TCR beta CDR3 regions derived from RNA transcripts. The HTBI primer set was used in a first-round RT-PCR of the TCR CDR3. One entry per CDR3 protein results from TCRdb running MiXCR on the multiplex PCR reads. The sample has 450,000 to 700,000 distinct CDR3 sequences; approximately 44% are singletons. Sequencing used peripheral blood or thyroid tissue (not recorded which). These receptors were obtained from a woman aged 18 to 35 with Graves' hyperthyroidism.

V usage is TRBV5-4 and J usage is TRBJ2-5, with 10 bases lining up with TRBD2. Germline CDR1 SGHNT, CDR2 YYREEE (reference sequence). V lost 4 bases to trimming and J lost 5 bases; unmatched junction nucleotides: 5. The CDR3 contains 14 residues. The CDR3: CASSPVGLAETQYF. The CDR3, as DNA: TGTGCCAGCAGCCCGGTGGGACTAGCGGAGACCCAGTACTTC.

The rearrangement links TRBV7-2 to TRBJ2-7; 12 bases fit TRBD2. V lost 4 bases, J lost 2 bases, and 6 bases stayed unmatched. Germline V gives CDR1 SGHTA, CDR2 FQGNSA. CDR3 length: 16 amino acids. CDR3 loop: CASSSGLAGTTYEQYF. The DNA of the CDR3 is TGTGCCAGCAGCTCCGGACTAGCGGGAACGACCTACGAGCAGTACTTC.

This clonotype was counted only a few times. The rearrangement joins TRBV3-1 to TRBJ2-5; TRBD2 aligns across 7 bases. V was pared by 5 bases and J by 5 bases, with 14 bases of the junction left unmatched. The CDR3 sequence is 16 residues long. Per germline, CDR1 LGHDT and CDR2 YNNKEL (reference sequence). CDR3 coding DNA: TGTGCCAGCAGCTACTCCCAGCGGGATGCACGGGAGACCCAGTACTTC. Its translation is CASSYSQRDARETQYF.

This clonotype was seen once. The chain links TRBV29-1 to TRBJ1-5, with D perhaps TRBD1 (6 bases). Germline V gives CDR1 SQVTM, CDR2 ANQGSEA. Trimming cost V 8 bases and J 2 bases, with 16 bases left between them. The CDR3 extends over 14 amino acids. This CDR3 is CSSFADRRNQPQHF. CDR3 nucleotides: TGCAGCAGTTTCGCAGACAGGCGCAATCAGCCCCAGCATTTT. Using reference TRBV29-1 and TRBJ1-5 for the parts outside the CDR3, the full variable domain is SAVISQKPSRDICQRGTSLTIQCQVDSQVTMMFWYRQQPGQSLTLIATANQGSEATYESGFVIDKFPISRPNLTFSTLTVSNMSPEDSSIYLCSSFADRRNQPQHFGDGTRLSIL.

For this clonotype: The final CDR3 position lacks the conserved phenylalanine or tryptophan, pointing to a likely read error. This rearrangement joins TRBV6-6 to TRBJ2-7, with D perhaps matching TRBD2 (5 bases). The CDR3 consists of 15 residues. In germline, CDR1 is MNHNY, CDR2 SVGAGI (reference sequence). V lost 5 bases to trimming and J lost 5 bases, with 19 bases between them. The CDR3 nucleotides are TGTGCCAGCAGTGATAAAGCTAGCCGACGGCACGAGCAGTACTCC. It yields the protein CASSDKASRRHEQYS.

This clonotype was seen ten or more times. The chain carries TRBV20-1 and TRBJ1-2; no clear D. The CDR3 has 12 residues. The V gene lost 4 bases and the J gene lost 2 bases, with 8 bases spanning the gap. Germline lookup yields CDR1 DFQATT and CDR2 SNEGSKA (reference sequence). CDR3 loop: CSAIIHNYGYTF. The CDR3 DNA is TGCAGTGCTATTATCCACAACTATGGCTACACCTTC.

V gene TRBV29-1 combines with J gene TRBJ1-4; 9 bases are a match to TRBD1. The V and J ends lost 6 bases and 5 bases, in that order; junction bases with no gene match: 4. The CDR3 is 13 amino acids. The germline V gene has CDR1 SQVTM and CDR2 ANQGSEA. The CDR3 region has the DNA TGCAGCGTAACGACAGGGGGAAATGAAAAACTGTTTTTT. It encodes CSVTTGGNEKLFF.

The table lists this clonotype with many counts. The rearrangement links TRBV11-2 to TRBJ2-7, with D perhaps being TRBD1 or TRBD2 (5 bases each). The germline V gene has CDR1 SGHAT and CDR2 FQNNGV. The CDR3 length is 15 residues. V lost 2 bases to trimming and J lost 0 bases, with 11 bases between them. CDR3 loop: CASSLTGTSSYEQYF. The DNA for the CDR3 is TGTGCCAGCAGCTTAACCGGGACGAGCTCCTACGAGCAGTACTTC.

This clonotype was detected many times. The limits of the CDR3 on the DNA are not certain, so only TCRdb's listed CDR3 is given. The chain is built from TRBV11-2 and TRBJ1-3; the tabulated D call, TRBD1, remains unverified against the DNA. The CDR3 is 14 residues long, counting both termini. Germline CDR1 reads SGHAT; CDR2 reads FQNNGV. CDR3 sequence: CASSPTVAGNTIYF.

This chain uses TRBV7-2 with TRBJ2-3; 13 bases are shared with TRBD2. The CDR3 spans 15 residues. Per germline, CDR1 SGHTA and CDR2 FQGNSA. J gave up 4 bases and V 5 bases, and 3 bases lay outside the gene matches. The CDR3 loop is CASSQGTSGADTQYF. CDR3 nucleotide sequence: TGTGCCAGCAGCCAAGGGACTAGCGGGGCAGATACGCAGTATTTT.

This clonotype was recorded many times. The chain links TRBV2 to TRBJ2-5; no clear D gene. V lost 2 bases to trimming and J lost 4 bases, with 2 bases between them. Germline CDR1 is SNHLY and CDR2 is FYNNEI. CDR3 length equals 11 residues. CDR3: CASSESETQYF. CDR3 bases: TGTGCCAGCAGTGAATCAGAGACCCAGTACTTC.

The chain couples TRBV20-1 to TRBJ1-4; D is perhaps TRBD1 (5 bases). The germline V gene encodes CDR1 DFQATT and CDR2 SNEGSKA (reference sequence). Trimming stripped 5 bases from V and 5 bases from J, with 27 bases between. The CDR3 length is 18 residues. The DNA of the CDR3 is TGCAGTGCTCCCGCAGGAACTAGCGGGGGGAGTTGGAATGAAAAACTGTTTTTT. Translated, it gives CSAPAGTSGGSWNEKLFF.

As to this clonotype: A much larger clone is a single base away; this may be a read error. The chain employs TRBV7-2 and TRBJ2-2; possibly TRBD2 for D (6 bases). V lost 5 bases to trimming and J lost 3 bases, with 13 bases between them. Germline V CDR1 and CDR2: SGHTA, FQGNSA. This CDR3 contains 15 residues. The CDR3 nucleotides read TGTGCCAGCAGCCCCCGGGAGAAGGACACCGGGGAGCTGTTTTTT. This sequence encodes CASSPREKDTGELFF.

The chain links TRBV7-8 to TRBJ1-3; the match to TRBD1 covers 8 bases. This CDR3 comprises 16 residues. V was pared by 1 base and J by 4 bases, with 6 bases of the junction left unmatched. The germline V gene has CDR1 SGHVS and CDR2 FQNEAQ. This CDR3 is CASSLGTGPLGNTIYF. CDR3 sequence (DNA): TGTGCCAGCAGCTTAGGGACAGGGCCCTTAGGAAACACCATATATTTT. The full variable domain, rest sourced from reference TRBV7-8 and TRBJ1-3, is GAGVSQSPRYKVAKRGQDVALRCDPISGHVSLFWYQQALGQGPEFLTYFQNEAQLDKSGLPSDRFFAERPEGSVSTLKIQRTQQEDSAVYLCASSLGTGPLGNTIYFGEGSWLTVV.

This clonotype occurred many times. This sequence joins TRBV10-3 and TRBJ2-7; D gene unclear. Germline V CDR1 and CDR2: ENHRY, SYGVKD. The V gene lost 6 bases and the J gene lost 2 bases, with 14 bases spanning the gap. The CDR3 runs to 14 residues. This chain's CDR3 is CAISPGRIAYEQYF. The CDR3 region has the DNA TGTGCCATCAGCCCTGGGCGGATTGCCTACGAGCAGTACTTC.

The rearrangement links TRBV15 to TRBJ2-7, with 9 bases fitting TRBD1. The germline CDR1 and CDR2 sequences are LNHNV and YYDKDF (reference sequence). V dropped 4 bases and J dropped 5; count of bases not matched to a gene: 15. There are 17 residues in the CDR3. In DNA form, the CDR3 reads TGTGCCACCAGCACCCCCCCCCGGGACAGGGTGATCAACGAGCAGTACTTC. It yields the protein CATSTPPRDRVINEQYF.

The rearrangement joins TRBV24-1 to TRBJ1-4; D call uncertain. The V end lost 4 bases, the J end lost 8 bases, and 10 bases lay between the germline ends. Germline V CDR1 and CDR2: KGHDR, SFDVKD. The CDR3 spans 13 residues. In nucleotides, the CDR3 is TGTGCCACCAGTGACGGGGTAGGAGAAAAACTGTTTTTT. Residues: CATSDGVGEKLFF.

J is TRBJ2-7 and V is TRBV13; 12 bases fit TRBD2. The J call may be mistaken, given a closer DNA end match to TRBJ2-1. Germline-derived CDR1 and CDR2 are PRHDT and FYEKMQ (reference sequence). CDR3 length: 15 amino acids. The CDR3 coding sequence is TGTGCCAGCAGCTTACTAGCGGGAGGGGTCAATGAGCAGTTCTTC. Its protein product is CASSLLAGGVNEQFF.

The chain has TRBV6-1 and TRBJ1-4; TRBD1 matches 7 bases. Trimming cost V 5 bases and J 6 bases; bases outside gene matches: 12. The CDR3 consists of 16 residues. From germline, CDR1 is MNHNS and CDR2 SASEGT. The CDR3 coding sequence is TGTGCCAGCAGTTACGGGTCAGGGGGTAAGGATGAAAAACTGTTTTTT. Its translation: CASSYGSGGKDEKLFF.

Notes on this clonotype: A single base separates this from a much larger clone, so it may be a read error. The V and J genes are TRBV6-5 and TRBJ2-2; the D gene is possibly TRBD1 (6 bases). CDR1 is MNHEY, CDR2 SVGAGI, per germline. The CDR3 has 16 residues. V dropped 6 bases and J dropped 1 base, with 15 bases sitting between them. CDR3 in DNA: TGTGCCAGCAGGCGAACAGGGAGCCGGAACACCGGGGAGCTGTTTTTT. It specifies CASRRTGSRNTGELFF.

This clonotype was seen only a few times. The chain combines TRBV18 with TRBJ2-7; 9 positions agree with TRBD2. V trimming: 2 bases; J trimming: 6 bases; junction bases outside the gene matches: 8. Germline V gene lookup returns CDR1 KGHSH and CDR2 LQKENI. The CDR3 has 15 residues. DNA of the CDR3: TGTGCCAGCTCACCAATGAGCGGGAGGCAGAGCGAGCAGTACTTC. Translating gives CASSPMSGRQSEQYF.

As DNA, the CDR3 is TGTGCCAGCGGCCATAGACAAGCTGGAAACACCATATATTTT. Translation: CASGHRQAGNTIYF. The chain uses TRBV7-2 and TRBJ1-3; D is ambiguous. V gave up 8 bases and J gave up 2 bases, with 13 bases separating them. Looked up from germline, CDR1 is SGHTA and CDR2 is FQGNSA. The CDR3 length is 14 residues.

This chain connects TRBV6-6 to TRBJ1-1; D unclear. Trimming took off 8 bases at V and 4 bases at J, with 14 bases between the two ends. Germline loops: CDR1 MNHNY, CDR2 SVGAGI (reference sequence). The CDR3 is 13 residues long. CDR3 coding DNA: TGTGCCAGCCTCCGTCCCGGGGTCACTGAAGCTTTCTTT. The encoded protein is CASLRPGVTEAFF.

This rearrangement joins TRBV2 to TRBJ2-3; D is unclear. Trimming left V 6 bases short and J 2 bases short, with 9 bases between. Per the germline V gene, CDR1 is SNHLY and CDR2 is FYNNEI. The CDR3 runs 13 residues. DNA for the CDR3: TGTGCCAGCAGGGACGCAAACACAGATACGCAGTATTTT. It codes for CASRDANTDTQYF.

This clonotype was picked up many times. V and J are TRBV27 and TRBJ2-7, with D maybe TRBD1 (6 bases). The V gene lost 5 bases and the J gene lost 3 bases, with 14 bases spanning the gap. The CDR3 is 14 amino acids. Germline CDR1 is MNHEY and CDR2 is SMNVEV (reference sequence). The CDR3: CASSPPQGIYEQYF. The CDR3 nucleotides are TGTGCCAGCAGTCCGCCGCAGGGGATCTACGAGCAGTACTTC.

This chain links TRBV7-8 with TRBJ2-2; 7 nucleotides line up with TRBD2. CDR3 size: 14 residues. V shed 5 bases, J shed 10 bases, and the junction held 10 bases outside the gene matches. Germline CDR1 is SGHVS and CDR2 is FQNEAQ. CDR3 region: CASSPSGNDEELFF. The CDR3 DNA follows: TGTGCCAGCAGCCCCAGCGGGAATGACGAGGAGCTGTTTTTT.

This chain links TRBV24-1 with TRBJ2-4; either TRBD1 or TRBD2 may supply D (5 bases each). Germline V lookup: CDR1 KGHDR, CDR2 SFDVKD. The CDR3 totals 15 residues. Deletions cut 5 bases from V and 0 bases from J, with 10 bases between. The CDR3 sequence: CATSAGGVAKNIQYF. DNA for the CDR3: TGTGCCACCAGTGCTGGGGGAGTAGCCAAAAACATTCAGTACTTC.

This clonotype was counted ten times or more. This chain uses TRBV24-1 with TRBJ2-2, with 9 bases lining up with TRBD1. Trimming at V came to 2 bases and at J to 4 bases, leaving 4 bases not matched to a gene. The germline CDR1 and CDR2 sequences are KGHDR and SFDVKD. CDR3 length: 16 residues. CDR3 sequence reads: CATSDWTGVSTGELFF. In DNA form, the CDR3 reads TGTGCCACCAGTGATTGGACAGGGGTCAGCACCGGGGAGCTGTTTTTT.

In this sample, this clonotype turned up many times. This chain links TRBV5-1 with TRBJ2-5, with 11 nucleotides matching TRBD2. Trimming at V came to 0 bases and at J to 5 bases, leaving 6 bases not matched to a gene. The CDR3 has 16 residues. The germline V gene encodes CDR1 SGHRS and CDR2 YFSETQ. The CDR3 nucleotides are TGCGCCAGCAGCTTGGAACTAGCGGGAGTGAGGGAGACCCAGTACTTC. Translation gives CASSLELAGVRETQYF.

In its sample, this clonotype was seen many times. CDR3 sequence reads: CASSSTSTENTGELFF. CDR3 nucleotide sequence: TGTGCCAGCAGCTCAACTAGCACAGAGAACACCGGGGAGCTGTTTTTT. This chain uses TRBV7-8 with TRBJ2-2; tentatively, D is TRBD2 (6 bases). Deletions cut 4 bases from V and 1 base from J, with 13 bases between. The CDR3 contains 16 residues. The germline gives CDR1 SGHVS, CDR2 FQNEAQ.